This TCR beta chain was profiled in a study of naive and memory T cell subsets. Judged by abundance, this clonotype is medium-sized. The SP2 primer and nested alpha and beta constant region primers amplified ligated cDNA in four rounds. TCRdb recomputed calls from the UMI-ligation and nested PCR reads with MiXCR, one row per CDR3 protein. Of 40,000 or so distinct CDR3 sequences listed, approximately 10% are singletons. Unmatched junction bases numbered 10, after V lost 6 bases and J lost 4 bases. Germline V lookup: CDR1 MDHEN, CDR2 SYDVKM. The CDR3 extends over 16 amino acids. As to treatment: skin biopsy from PPD injection site in Mantoux-positive individual. An oligonucleotide containing a UMI was ligated to the 3' end of TCR cDNA.

The source is an adult in good health. The chain couples TRBV28 to TRBJ2-3; the match to TRBD2 covers 10 bases. Source: skin, taken from a tuberculin skin test site. CDR3 loop: CASREWSGRASDTQYF. The CDR3 nucleotides read TGTGCCAGCAGGGAATGGAGCGGGAGGGCCTCAGATACGCAGTATTTT.